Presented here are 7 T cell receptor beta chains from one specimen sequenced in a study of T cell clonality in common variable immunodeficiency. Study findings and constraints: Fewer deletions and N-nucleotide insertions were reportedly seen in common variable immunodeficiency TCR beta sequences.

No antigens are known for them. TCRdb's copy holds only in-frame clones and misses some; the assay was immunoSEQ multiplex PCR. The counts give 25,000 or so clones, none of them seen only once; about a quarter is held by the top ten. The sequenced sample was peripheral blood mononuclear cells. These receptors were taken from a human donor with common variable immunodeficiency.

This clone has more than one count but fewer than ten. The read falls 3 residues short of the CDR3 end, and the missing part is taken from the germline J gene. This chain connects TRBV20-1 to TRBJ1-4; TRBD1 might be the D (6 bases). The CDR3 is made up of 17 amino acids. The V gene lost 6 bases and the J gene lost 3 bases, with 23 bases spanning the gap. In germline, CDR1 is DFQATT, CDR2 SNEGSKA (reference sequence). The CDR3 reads CSALGGWGRGSNEKLFF. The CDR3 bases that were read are TGCAGTGCCCTTGGAGGTTGGGGGCGCGGGTCTAATGAAAAA.

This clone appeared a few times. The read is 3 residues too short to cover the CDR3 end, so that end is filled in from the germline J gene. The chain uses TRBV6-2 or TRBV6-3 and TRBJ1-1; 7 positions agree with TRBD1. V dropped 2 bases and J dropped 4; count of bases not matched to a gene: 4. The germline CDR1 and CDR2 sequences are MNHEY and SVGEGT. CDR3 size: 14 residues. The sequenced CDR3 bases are TGTGCCAGCAGTTACCTAGGGGGCTCCACTGAA. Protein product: CASSYLGGSTE. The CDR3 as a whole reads CASSYLGGSTEAFF.

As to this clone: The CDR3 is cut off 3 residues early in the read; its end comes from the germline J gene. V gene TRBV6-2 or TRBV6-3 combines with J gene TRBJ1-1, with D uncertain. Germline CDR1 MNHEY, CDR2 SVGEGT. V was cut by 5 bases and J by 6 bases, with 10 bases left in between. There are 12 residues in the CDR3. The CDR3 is CASSAGWAEAFF. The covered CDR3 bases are TGTGCCAGCAGTGCGGGGTGGGCTGAA.

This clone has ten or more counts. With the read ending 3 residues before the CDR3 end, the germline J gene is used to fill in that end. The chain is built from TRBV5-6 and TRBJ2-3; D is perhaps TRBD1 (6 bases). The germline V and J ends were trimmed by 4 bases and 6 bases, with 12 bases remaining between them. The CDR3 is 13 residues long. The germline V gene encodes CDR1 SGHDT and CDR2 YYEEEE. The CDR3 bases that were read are TGTGCCAGCAGCCTGAGGGGGACCGATACG. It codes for CASSLRGTDT. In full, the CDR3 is CASSLRGTDTQYF.

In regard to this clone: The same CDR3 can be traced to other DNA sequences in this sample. This CDR3 is CASSIVYNGGQPQHF. Partial CDR3 DNA: TGTGCCAGTAGTATAGTATATAACGGGGGGCAGCCC. The rearrangement links TRBV19 to TRBJ1-5; D is perhaps TRBD1 (5 bases). With the read ending 3 residues before the CDR3 end, the germline J gene is used to fill in that end. Per the germline V gene, CDR1 is LNHDA and CDR2 is SQIVND (reference sequence). Trimming took 1 base from V and 7 from J, leaving 14 bases between them. The CDR3 spans 15 residues.

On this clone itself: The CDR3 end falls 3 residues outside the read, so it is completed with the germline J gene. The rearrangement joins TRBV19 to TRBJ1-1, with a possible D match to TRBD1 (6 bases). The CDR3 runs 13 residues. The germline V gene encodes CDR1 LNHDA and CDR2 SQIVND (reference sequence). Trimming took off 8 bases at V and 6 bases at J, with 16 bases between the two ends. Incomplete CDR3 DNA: TGTGCCAGTCTAGATAGGGGGGGCGCTGAA. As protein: CASLDRGGAE. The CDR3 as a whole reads CASLDRGGAEAFF. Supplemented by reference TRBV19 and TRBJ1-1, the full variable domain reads DGGITQSPKYLFRKEGQNVTLSCEQNLNHDAMYWYRQDPGQGLRLIYYSQIVNDFQKGDIAEGYSVSREKKESFPLTVTSAQKNPTAFYLCASLDRGGAEAFFGQGTRLTVV.

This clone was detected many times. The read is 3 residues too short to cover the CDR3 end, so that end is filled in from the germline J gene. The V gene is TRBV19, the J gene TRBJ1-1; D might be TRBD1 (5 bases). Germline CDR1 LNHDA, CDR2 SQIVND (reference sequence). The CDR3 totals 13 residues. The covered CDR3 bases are TGTGCCAGTAGTGGTCAGGGCGGTAAGAAA. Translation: CASSGQGGKK. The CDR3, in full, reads CASSGQGGKKAFF.